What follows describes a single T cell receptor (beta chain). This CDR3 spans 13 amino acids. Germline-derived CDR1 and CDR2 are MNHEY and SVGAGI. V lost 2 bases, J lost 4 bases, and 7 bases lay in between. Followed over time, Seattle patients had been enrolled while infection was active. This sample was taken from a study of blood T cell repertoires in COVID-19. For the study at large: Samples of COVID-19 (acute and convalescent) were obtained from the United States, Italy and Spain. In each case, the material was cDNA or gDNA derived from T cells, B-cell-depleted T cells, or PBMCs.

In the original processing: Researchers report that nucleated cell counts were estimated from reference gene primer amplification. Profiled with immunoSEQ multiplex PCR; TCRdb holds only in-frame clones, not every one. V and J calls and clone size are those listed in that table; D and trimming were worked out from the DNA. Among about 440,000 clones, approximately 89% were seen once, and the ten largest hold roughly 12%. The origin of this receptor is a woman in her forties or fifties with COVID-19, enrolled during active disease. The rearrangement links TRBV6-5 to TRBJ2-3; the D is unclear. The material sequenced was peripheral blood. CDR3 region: CASSYSNPDTQYF. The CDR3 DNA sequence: TGTGCCAGCAGTTACAGCAATCCAGATACGCAGTATTTT.